The T cell receptor beta chain under discussion was sequenced for a study of T cell changes during pregnancy in multiple sclerosis (dated by TCRdb to 2018 to 2020). Regarding the research as a whole: In women with multiple sclerosis, the researchers looked at how the T cell repertoire shifted as pregnancy progressed.

Turning to this clone: Its antigen has not been determined. The sample holds no much larger clone one base away, and base qualities are not on file.

Sequences SGHDT (CDR1) and YYEEEE (CDR2) are obtained from the germline V gene. V is cut by 0 bases and J by 2 bases, and the space between the germline ends is 12 bases. The CDR3 holds 16 amino acids from the cysteine to the phenylalanine. The DNA shown is the 48-base CDR3, in frame from base 1. The library was obtained by the immunoSEQ multiplex PCR assay. Held by TCRdb, this immuneACCESS table contains in-frame sequences only and omits some clones. Under half of the omission traces to an unresolved V gene where checked; the cause of the rest is unknown. The sample yields under 55,000 clones; roughly 93% were counted once. The ten largest clones represent more than 1.4% of the sample.

The sequence is built from TRBV5-6 and TRBJ1-5; the D gene remains uncertain. The sequence derives from a female donor with multiple sclerosis, enrolled in a pregnancy study. What was sequenced was PBMCs (not recorded whether the cells were cultured). The CDR3 here reads CASSLGTGIGNQPQHF. The DNA reads as follows: TGTGCCAGCAGCTTGGGTACGGGGATCGGCAATCAGCCCCAGCATTTT.